A selection of T cell receptor beta chains follows, all from one sample in a study of cytomegalovirus exposure and HLA in healthy donors. Sequencing used immunoSEQ multiplex PCR; TCRdb keeps in-frame clones, though not all of them. The table shows 110,000 to 150,000 clones, with more than 75% occurring only once. The sequenced material came from PBMCs. These receptors were taken from a female donor in good health and CMV-seronegative. Both conserved end residues are part of each CDR3. The order of the fields is clone size, V gene, D gene, J gene, CDR3 DNA, CDR3 protein. The D gene is left open where the match is weak. A clone size is listed for some rows: how often the clone was seen (once, few, many), or a class if it is expanded.

clone size: .; V gene: TRBV7-6; D gene: .; J gene: TRBJ1-2; CDR3 DNA: TGTGCCAGCAGCTTATTAACGGGGGGCGGCTACACCTTC; CDR3 protein: CASSLLTGGGYTF
clone size: .; V gene: TRBV7-6; D gene: TRBD2; J gene: TRBJ2-5; CDR3 DNA: TGTGCCAGCAGCATAGGGGGAAGCGGGAGTCAAGAGACCCAGTACTTC; CDR3 protein: CASSIGGSGSQETQYF
clone size: .; V gene: TRBV15; D gene: TRBD1; J gene: TRBJ1-5; CDR3 DNA: TGTGCCACCAGCAGGGATGACAGGGACAATCAGCCCCAGCATTTT; CDR3 protein: CATSRDDRDNQPQHF
clone size: .; V gene: TRBV6-5; D gene: .; J gene: TRBJ1-1; CDR3 DNA: TGTGCCAGCAGTTATCGACAAGAAGCTTTCTTT; CDR3 protein: CASSYRQEAFF
clone size: .; V gene: TRBV11-2; D gene: TRBD1; J gene: TRBJ2-2; CDR3 DNA: TGTGCCAGCAGCTTAAGAGAGGGGGCACGCACCGGGGAGCTGTTTTTT; CDR3 protein: CASSLREGARTGELFF
clone size: .; V gene: TRBV5-1; D gene: .; J gene: TRBJ1-5; CDR3 DNA: TGCGCCAGCAGCGAGGGGGGGGGTAATCAGCCCCAGCATTTT; CDR3 protein: CASSEGGGNQPQHF
clone size: .; V gene: TRBV6-5; D gene: .; J gene: TRBJ1-6; CDR3 DNA: TGTGCCTCCTCCTCGGGCGGGGGTTCACCCCTCCACTTT; CDR3 protein: CASSSGGGSPLHF
clone size: .; V gene: TRBV5-4; D gene: .; J gene: TRBJ2-1; CDR3 DNA: TGTGCCAGCAGCCGGAGCTCCTACAATGAGCAGTTCTTC; CDR3 protein: CASSRSSYNEQFF
clone size: .; V gene: TRBV11-2; D gene: .; J gene: TRBJ1-1; CDR3 DNA: TGTGCCAGCAGCTTAGATCCTTGGAGCACTGAAGCTTTCTTT; CDR3 protein: CASSLDPWSTEAFF
clone size: few; V gene: TRBV7-9; D gene: .; J gene: TRBJ2-3; CDR3 DNA: TGTGCCAGCGTTGCAGGGGCCACAGATACGCAGTATTTT; CDR3 protein: CASVAGATDTQYF
clone size: .; V gene: TRBV6-5; D gene: .; J gene: TRBJ1-6; CDR3 DNA: TGTGCCAGCAGTTACTCTGGCTCACCCCTCCACTTT; CDR3 protein: CASSYSGSPLHF
clone size: .; V gene: TRBV30; D gene: .; J gene: TRBJ2-5; CDR3 DNA: TGTGCCTGGAGTGTACGCATCGCGAAGACCCAGTACTTC; CDR3 protein: CAWSVRIAKTQYF
clone size: .; V gene: TRBV9; D gene: TRBD1; J gene: TRBJ2-5; CDR3 DNA: TGTGCCAGCAGCGTCCGAGGGCAGGGGGTAGTAGAGACCCAGTACTTC; CDR3 protein: CASSVRGQGVVETQYF
clone size: few; V gene: TRBV4-3; D gene: .; J gene: TRBJ2-3; CDR3 DNA: TGCGCCAGCAGCCAAGGAGAGCGGAGCCTCACAGATACGCAGTATTTT; CDR3 protein: CASSQGERSLTDTQYF
clone size: .; V gene: TRBV29-1; D gene: .; J gene: TRBJ1-1; CDR3 DNA: TGCAGCGCCGCACCCACGGGGAACACTGAAGCTTTCTTT; CDR3 protein: CSAAPTGNTEAFF
clone size: .; V gene: TRBV5-1; D gene: .; J gene: TRBJ2-5; CDR3 DNA: TGCGCCAGCAGCAAAACGGCGGGTGCGGGAGAGACCCAGTACTTC; CDR3 protein: CASSKTAGAGETQYF
clone size: .; V gene: TRBV18; D gene: TRBD2; J gene: TRBJ2-1; CDR3 DNA: TGTGCCAGCTCACCACCGGGACTAGCGGGAGTTGGCCCGTTCTTC; CDR3 protein: CASSPPGLAGVGPFF
clone size: few; V gene: TRBV10-3; D gene: TRBD2; J gene: TRBJ2-1; CDR3 DNA: TGTGCCTCCAAATCGGGGACTAGCGGGAGCGATGAGCAGTTCTTC; CDR3 protein: CASKSGTSGSDEQFF
clone size: .; V gene: TRBV7-6; D gene: TRBD2; J gene: TRBJ2-1; CDR3 DNA: TGTGCCAGCAGCTCACTAGCGGGTGAGCAGTTCTTC; CDR3 protein: CASSSLAGEQFF